The 25 T cell receptor beta chains in this list originate from one sample, sequenced in a study of blood T cell repertoires in COVID-19. Data came from immunoSEQ multiplex PCR; TCRdb stores just in-frame clones and leaves some out. Here the sample spans around 230,000 clones, 65% to 85% being singletons. Sequencing was carried out using peripheral blood. The source is a woman aged 80 or older with acute or convalescent COVID-19.

V and J are TRBV5-1 and TRBJ2-7; 9 bases map to TRBD2. This CDR3 spans 14 amino acids. CDR1 and CDR2 from the germline V gene are SGHRS and YFSETQ. V gave up 2 bases and J gave up 5 bases; unmatched junction bases: 5. CDR3 sequence: CASSFVASGNEQYF. Here the CDR3 DNA reads TGCGCCAGCAGCTTTGTTGCTAGCGGGAACGAGCAGTACTTC.

The chain employs TRBV6-6 and TRBJ1-1; a possible D gene is TRBD1 (6 bases). The CDR3 runs 13 residues. Between the trimmed V and J ends, which lost 6 bases and 0 bases, there was a span of 8 bases. The V gene's germline CDR1 is MNHNY and CDR2 SVGAGI (reference sequence). The CDR3 spells CASRQGMNTEAFF. In nucleotides, the CDR3 is TGTGCCAGCAGACAGGGCATGAACACTGAAGCTTTCTTT.

In this sample, this clone turned up once. The rearrangement links TRBV30 to TRBJ1-5; TRBD1 aligns across 7 bases. Germline assignment: CDR1 GTSNPN and CDR2 SVGIG (reference sequence). V was clipped by 0 bases and J by 5 bases; unmatched bases: 4. The CDR3 has 14 amino acids. In DNA, the CDR3 is TGTGCCTGGAGTGTTCACAGGGGTCATCAGCCCCAGCATTTT. It codes for CAWSVHRGHQPQHF.

The chain couples TRBV4-2 to TRBJ2-3; 8 positions agree with TRBD2. The V and J ends lost 0 bases and 0 bases, in that order; junction bases with no gene match: 5. The CDR3 has 17 residues. Germline V gene lookup returns CDR1 LGHNA and CDR2 YNFKEQ. The chain's CDR3 is CASSQDGGGTSTDTQYF. The CDR3 DNA reads TGTGCCAGCAGCCAAGATGGCGGGGGGACTAGCACAGATACGCAGTATTTT.

V is TRBV5-1 and J is TRBJ2-1; 11 bases match TRBD2. The CDR3 has 16 amino acids. With V trimmed by 4 bases and J by 6 bases, 9 bases remained unmatched. Germline CDR1 SGHRS, CDR2 YFSETQ. CDR3 DNA sequence: TGCGCCAGCAGCCCTGGCGCCCTAGCGGGAGGCAATGAGCAGTTCTTC. It codes for CASSPGALAGGNEQFF.

This clone was seen only a few times. V usage is TRBV9 and J usage is TRBJ2-7, with D possibly TRBD2 on 5 matching bases. With 0 bases removed from V and 3 bases from J, the gap between germline ends came to 10 bases. CDR3 length equals 14 residues. Germline-derived CDR1 and CDR2 are SGDLS and YYNGEE. The CDR3 coding sequence is TGTGCCAGCAGCGTAGGCAGAGGGAACTACGAGCAGTACTTC. The encoded protein is CASSVGRGNYEQYF.

V gene TRBV27 combines with J gene TRBJ1-4; a possible D gene is TRBD1 (5 bases). Germline CDR1 MNHEY, CDR2 SMNVEV (reference sequence). The CDR3 loop spans 13 amino acids. V lost 4 bases and J 8 bases, leaving 11 bases between the germline ends. The CDR3 here is CASSSFRGEKLFF. The CDR3 region has the DNA TGTGCCAGCAGTTCTTTTAGGGGCGAAAAACTGTTTTTT.

The chain couples TRBV28 to TRBJ1-5; D is ambiguous. Germline V gives CDR1 MDHEN, CDR2 SYDVKM. CDR3 length: 15 amino acids. The germline V and J ends were trimmed by 6 bases and 0 bases, with 12 bases remaining between them. CDR3: CASSPETGSNQPQHF. CDR3 sequence (DNA): TGTGCCAGCAGCCCCGAGACGGGTAGCAATCAGCCCCAGCATTTT.

The chain recombines TRBV19 with TRBJ2-5; weak D call: TRBD2 (5 bases). Germline loops: CDR1 LNHDA, CDR2 SQIVND (reference sequence). This CDR3 contains 14 residues. V lost 5 bases and J lost 1, with 11 bases in between. CDR3 sequence (DNA): TGTGCCAGTAGTGCCCTAGCTCTCCAAGAGACCCAGTACTTC. This gives the protein CASSALALQETQYF.

V usage is TRBV20-1 and J usage is TRBJ2-1, with a possible D match to TRBD2 (5 bases). The CDR3 extends over 12 amino acids. The V gene's germline CDR1 is DFQATT and CDR2 SNEGSKA (reference sequence). Between the trimmed V and J ends, which lost 3 bases and 8 bases, there was a span of 11 bases. CDR3 sequence reads: CSASVLGDEQFF. The CDR3 nucleotides are TGCAGTGCTAGTGTTCTCGGGGATGAGCAGTTCTTC.

This clone was found once. The rearrangement joins TRBV3-1 (or the pseudogene TRBV3-2) to TRBJ2-7, with 8 bases fitting TRBD1. The CDR3 contains 13 residues. The V gene's germline CDR1 is LGHDT and CDR2 YNNKEL (reference sequence). V lost 4 bases and J lost 11; bases outside the gene matches: 10. CDR3 nucleotide sequence: TGTGCCAGCAGCCCGTCCCGGGACAGGATGGAGTACTTC. This translates into CASSPSRDRMEYF.

The chain uses TRBV27 and TRBJ1-4; D is unresolved. Germline V gives CDR1 MNHEY, CDR2 SMNVEV (reference sequence). Trimming stripped 0 bases from V and 6 bases from J, with 11 bases between. The CDR3 contains 15 residues. In DNA form, the CDR3 reads TGTGCCAGCAGTTTATCCTTTTCCCAGTATGAAAAACTGTTTTTT. Translation gives CASSLSFSQYEKLFF.

The rearrangement joins TRBV29-1 to TRBJ1-1, with D possibly being TRBD1 (5 bases). The CDR3 covers 14 residues. Germline assignment: CDR1 SQVTM and CDR2 ANQGSEA. Trimming took off 0 bases at V and 3 bases at J, with 11 bases between the two ends. CDR3 amino acids: CSVEETGRYTEAFF. The CDR3, as DNA: TGCAGCGTTGAAGAAACAGGACGGTACACTGAAGCTTTCTTT. Full variable domain (missing parts from reference TRBV29-1 and TRBJ1-1): SAVISQKPSRDICQRGTSLTIQCQVDSQVTMMFWYRQQPGQSLTLIATANQGSEATYESGFVIDKFPISRPNLTFSTLTVSNMSPEDSSIYLCSVEETGRYTEAFFGQGTRLTVV.

This clone has more than one count but fewer than ten. The chain employs TRBV12-3 or TRBV12-4 and TRBJ1-5; 9 nucleotides match TRBD1. The CDR3 runs 13 residues. Losses at the gene ends were 6 bases for V and 7 bases for J; bases not matched to a gene: 4. CDR3 sequence (DNA): TGTGCCAGCAGCTGGGACAGGGTCCAGCCCCAGCATTTT. It specifies CASSWDRVQPQHF.

The CDR3 sequence is CATSTLSNTGELFF. CDR3 coding DNA: TGTGCCACCTCGACACTGTCGAACACCGGGGAGCTGTTTTTT. The chain has TRBV19 and TRBJ2-2; D is undetermined. This CDR3 has 14 residues. Germline V gives CDR1 LNHDA, CDR2 SQIVND (reference sequence). Trimming removed 10 bases from V and 0 bases from J, with 12 bases in between. The full variable domain, its missing parts supplied by reference TRBV19 and TRBJ2-2, is DGGITQSPKYLFRKEGQNVTLSCEQNLNHDAMYWYRQDPGQGLRLIYYSQIVNDFQKGDIAEGYSVSREKKESFPLTVTSAQKNPTAFYLCATSTLSNTGELFFGEGSRLTVL.

V and J are TRBV6-1 and TRBJ1-2; 9 nucleotides agree with TRBD1. V dropped 2 bases and J dropped 9; count of bases not matched to a gene: 10. The germline V gene encodes CDR1 MNHNS and CDR2 SASEGT. The length of the CDR3 is 15 residues. CDR3 in amino acids: CASSEQGTGSLSYTF. CDR3 DNA: TGTGCCAGCAGTGAACAAGGGACAGGGAGTTTAAGCTACACCTTC.

The rearrangement uses TRBV15 and TRBJ2-6; D not resolved. Trimming pared 8 bases from V and 2 bases from J, leaving 13 bases between. CDR1 is LNHNV and CDR2 is YYDKDF in the germline V gene (reference sequence). This CDR3 is built from 15 residues. In DNA form, the CDR3 reads TGTGCCACCCTCGATTTAGTCGCTGGGGCCAACGTCCTGACTTTC. This sequence encodes CATLDLVAGANVLTF.

Concerning this clone: In the same sample, other DNA sequences code for this CDR3. V usage is TRBV19 and J usage is TRBJ1-1, with 8 bases aligning to TRBD1. This CDR3 is 13 amino acids long. J gave up 5 bases and V 4 bases, and 3 bases lay outside the gene matches. Germline V gives CDR1 LNHDA, CDR2 SQIVND (reference sequence). The CDR3 region is CASSTTGGTEAFF. The CDR3 nucleotides read TGTGCCAGTAGTACCACAGGGGGGACTGAAGCTTTCTTT.

The J gene is TRBJ1-6, the V gene TRBV30; D is perhaps TRBD1 (5 bases). The CDR3 has 15 amino acids. V was shortened by 5 bases and J by 0 bases, with 11 bases between the two germline ends. From germline, CDR1 is GTSNPN and CDR2 SVGIG (reference sequence). The CDR3, as DNA: TGTGCCTGGTCGTTAGACAGCTCCTATAATTCACCCCTCCACTTT. Protein: CAWSLDSSYNSPLHF.

The chain combines TRBV4-2 with TRBJ2-2, with 11 bases identical to TRBD2. Trimming cost V 4 bases and J 6 bases; bases outside gene matches: 10. CDR1 and CDR2 (germline): LGHNA, YNFKEQ. The CDR3 length is 17 residues. This CDR3 reads CASSLFGVSGGAGELFF. CDR3 sequence (DNA): TGTGCCAGCAGCCTCTTTGGTGTTAGCGGGGGGGCCGGGGAGCTGTTTTTT.

The chain combines TRBV3-1 (or the pseudogene TRBV3-2) with TRBJ2-1; D gene unclear. The CDR3 sequence is 14 residues long. V lost 2 bases, J lost 8 bases, and 13 bases lay in between. From germline, CDR1 is LGHDT and CDR2 YNNKEL (reference sequence). The CDR3 DNA is TGTGCCAGCAGCCAACGGCTAGTGTATGATGAGCAGTTCTTC. Translating it yields CASSQRLVYDEQFF.

The CDR3 DNA follows: TGTGCCAGCAGCTTCGGGAGCGGGGCCAACGTCCTGACTTTC. Encoded protein: CASSFGSGANVLTF. V gene TRBV11-1 combines with J gene TRBJ2-6; D is perhaps TRBD2 (6 bases). Germline-derived CDR1 and CDR2 are SGHAT and FQDESV (reference sequence). With 3 bases removed from V and 4 bases from J, the gap between germline ends came to 7 bases. The CDR3 has 14 residues.

The chain employs TRBV25-1 and TRBJ1-5; D is ambiguous. Per germline, CDR1 MGHDK and CDR2 SYGVNS. The length of the CDR3 is 12 residues. V shed 3 bases and J shed 3 bases, with 3 bases lying between them. CDR3 region: CASSDVNQPQHF. For the CDR3, the DNA is TGTGCCAGCAGTGACGTCAATCAGCCCCAGCATTTT.

There are a few counts of this clone. The chain carries TRBV7-9 and TRBJ1-2, with 8 bases matching TRBD1. The CDR3 spans 13 residues. CDR1 is SEHNR, CDR2 FQNEAQ, per germline (reference sequence). The V gene end was trimmed by 2 bases and the J gene end by 4 bases; junction bases not matched to a gene: 0. The CDR3 loop is CASSLQGAYGYTF. CDR3 in DNA: TGTGCCAGCAGCTTACAGGGGGCCTATGGCTACACCTTC. The full variable domain, rest sourced from reference TRBV7-9 and TRBJ1-2, is DTGVSQNPRHKITKRGQNVTFRCDPISEHNRLYWYRQTLGQGPEFLTYFQNEAQLEKSRLLSDRFSAERPKGSFSTLEIQRTEQGDSAMYLCASSLQGAYGYTFGSGTRLTVV.

The rearrangement uses TRBV7-7 and TRBJ2-2, with 12 positions matching TRBD2. V lost 5 bases to trimming and J lost 4 bases; unmatched junction nucleotides: 5. The CDR3 length is 16 residues. CDR1 and CDR2 from the germline V gene are SSHAT and FNYEAQ (reference sequence). The chain's CDR3 is CASSPRTSGITGELFF. The CDR3 coding sequence is TGTGCCAGCAGCCCCCGGACTAGCGGGATCACCGGGGAGCTGTTTTTT.